Listed here are 30 T cell receptor beta chains from one sample, sequenced in a study of blood T cell repertoires in COVID-19. Method: immunoSEQ multiplex PCR; TCRdb's copy keeps in-frame clones and lacks some. The sample yields roughly 350,000 clones, roughly 88% seen once. Sequences were obtained from peripheral blood. The receptors were gathered from a woman aged 50 to 65 with active or convalescent COVID-19.

The V gene is TRBV7-3, the J gene TRBJ2-3; 8 positions agree with TRBD2. The germline CDR1 and CDR2 sequences are SGHTA and FQGTGA. V lost 5 bases, J lost 3 bases, and 4 bases stayed unmatched. The CDR3 sequence is 14 residues long. The CDR3 bases are TGTGCCAGCAGCCCAGCGGGAGTAACAGATACGCAGTATTTT. Amino acid sequence: CASSPAGVTDTQYF.

This clone was seen a single time. The J gene is TRBJ1-4, the V gene TRBV9; the match to TRBD1 covers 11 bases. Germline loops: CDR1 SGDLS, CDR2 YYNGEE. V was clipped by 3 bases and J by 5 bases; unmatched bases: 3. This CDR3 spans 15 amino acids. CDR3 nucleotides: TGTGCCAGCAGCGGCCGGGACAGGGGGAATGAAAAACTGTTTTTT. The encoded protein is CASSGRDRGNEKLFF.

The chain employs TRBV6-6 and TRBJ2-2; tentatively, D is TRBD2 (6 bases). The CDR3 has 14 amino acids. Per the germline V gene, CDR1 is MNHNY and CDR2 is SVGAGI (reference sequence). V lost 2 bases and J lost 3, with 7 bases in between. CDR3 sequence (DNA): TGTGCCAGCAGTTACGGGGGGTACACCGGGGAGCTGTTTTTT. It is translated as CASSYGGYTGELFF.

The rearrangement links TRBV7-2 to TRBJ2-5; the match to TRBD2 covers 12 bases. CDR3 length equals 17 residues. J gave up 1 base and V 5 bases, and 8 bases lay outside the gene matches. Germline V gives CDR1 SGHTA, CDR2 FQGNSA. CDR3 loop: CASSLLPGLAGQETQYF. Written as DNA, the CDR3 is TGTGCCAGCAGCCTTCTCCCGGGACTAGCGGGCCAAGAGACCCAGTACTTC.

The chain combines TRBV12-3 or TRBV12-4 with TRBJ2-7; possibly TRBD1 for D (5 bases). V was shortened by 6 bases and J by 3 bases, with 9 bases between the two germline ends. The CDR3 sequence is 12 residues long. The CDR3 here is CASRLDSYEQYF. CDR3 sequence (DNA): TGTGCCAGCAGACTTGACAGCTACGAGCAGTACTTC.

V and J are TRBV19 and TRBJ1-2; 7 bases line up with TRBD1. CDR3 size: 15 residues. Trimming cost V 3 bases and J 4 bases; bases outside gene matches: 8. CDR1 and CDR2 (germline): LNHDA, SQIVND (reference sequence). The CDR3 protein is CASSILIQGRYGYTF. In DNA, the CDR3 is TGTGCCAGTAGTATTCTAATACAGGGGCGCTATGGCTACACCTTC.

The chain employs TRBV5-4 and TRBJ1-2; weak D call: TRBD1 (5 bases). V was shortened by 3 bases and J by 7 bases, with 16 bases between the two germline ends. CDR3 length: 14 residues. Looked up from germline, CDR1 is SGHNT and CDR2 is YYREEE (reference sequence). CDR3 amino acids: CASSSGWGGTGYTF. CDR3 sequence (DNA): TGTGCCAGCAGCTCTGGATGGGGAGGGACTGGCTACACCTTC.

The chain uses TRBV6-1 and TRBJ1-4; 7 bases are a match to TRBD1. V dropped 2 bases and J dropped 8; count of bases not matched to a gene: 5. The CDR3 is made up of 14 amino acids. CDR1 is MNHNS, CDR2 SASEGT, per germline. This CDR3 reads CASSERRQGEKLFF. The CDR3, as DNA: TGTGCCAGCAGTGAACGCCGACAGGGCGAAAAACTGTTTTTT.

The rearrangement links TRBV11-2 to TRBJ1-1; D perhaps matches TRBD1 (6 bases). Germline values: CDR1 SGHAT, CDR2 FQNNGV. Trimming pared 1 base from V and 5 bases from J, leaving 11 bases between. This CDR3 region has 14 residues. The CDR3 DNA reads as TGTGCCAGCAGCTTAGTAATGGGGGCAACTGAAGCTTTCTTT. Translation: CASSLVMGATEAFF.

In its sample, this clone was seen once. This chain connects TRBV5-1 to TRBJ2-3; D is perhaps TRBD2 (6 bases). The CDR3 is 15 amino acids. Germline CDR1 and CDR2: SGHRS and YFSETQ. V dropped 0 bases and J dropped 5 bases, with 13 bases sitting between them. CDR3 DNA sequence: TGCGCCAGCAGCTTGGGCGGGGTAGCGATAGATACGCAGTATTTT. This codes for CASSLGGVAIDTQYF.

The chain employs TRBV5-5 and TRBJ2-2; D remains unclear. The CDR3 consists of 15 residues. Germline V gene sequence: CDR1 SGHKS, CDR2 YYEKEE (reference sequence). Trimming shortened V by 5 bases and J by 0 bases, and 11 bases separated the two germline ends. DNA for the CDR3: TGTGCCAGCAGGGGCGCTCTTACGAACACCGGGGAGCTGTTTTTT. As protein: CASRGALTNTGELFF.

The chain uses TRBV27 and TRBJ2-1; 7 bases are shared with TRBD2. V lost 5 bases and J lost 0; bases outside the gene matches: 4. The CDR3 covers 15 residues. CDR1 is MNHEY and CDR2 is SMNVEV in the germline V gene (reference sequence). For the CDR3, the DNA is TGTGCCAGCAGTACGCGGGGGAGCTCCTACAATGAGCAGTTCTTC. Amino acid sequence: CASSTRGSSYNEQFF.

The gene calls are TRBV24-1 and TRBJ2-1, with 7 positions matching TRBD2. V trimming: 1 base; J trimming: 7 bases; junction bases outside the gene matches: 6. CDR3 length: 15 amino acids. Germline V gene sequence: CDR1 KGHDR, CDR2 SFDVKD. The CDR3 bases are TGTGCCACCAGTGATTTCCCCCGAGCGGGGAATGAGCAGTTCTTC. Amino acid sequence: CATSDFPRAGNEQFF.

The chain uses TRBV10-3 and TRBJ2-7; TRBD2 matches 11 bases. This CDR3 is 14 amino acids long. V was clipped by 2 bases and J by 3 bases; unmatched bases: 0. In germline, CDR1 is ENHRY, CDR2 SYGVKD. CDR3 loop: CAISETSGSYEQYF. The CDR3 nucleotides are TGTGCCATCAGTGAGACTAGCGGGAGCTACGAGCAGTACTTC.

J is TRBJ2-2 and V is TRBV2; 7 nucleotides agree with TRBD2. CDR1 is SNHLY and CDR2 is FYNNEI in the germline V gene. V was clipped by 4 bases and J by 6 bases; unmatched bases: 2. The CDR3 runs to 13 residues. Written as DNA, the CDR3 is TGTGCCAGCAGTGCAGGGAGGGCCGGGGAGCTGTTTTTT. Protein sequence: CASSAGRAGELFF.

A few counts support this clone. The J gene is TRBJ2-5, the V gene TRBV9; the match to TRBD1 covers 7 bases. Germline-derived CDR1 and CDR2 are SGDLS and YYNGEE. The V segment lost 5 bases and the J segment 4 bases; nucleotides outside the gene matches: 11. This CDR3 is 15 amino acids long. The CDR3 sequence: CASRDRDSPAETQYF. The CDR3 nucleotides read TGTGCCAGCAGAGACCGGGACAGTCCCGCAGAGACCCAGTACTTC.

The J gene is TRBJ1-3, the V gene TRBV30, with D perhaps TRBD1 (6 bases). This CDR3 region has 14 residues. Germline CDR1 is GTSNPN and CDR2 is SVGIG (reference sequence). V gave up 0 bases and J gave up 7 bases, with 13 bases separating them. CDR3: CAWSVWGGGNTIYF. The CDR3 nucleotides are TGTGCCTGGAGTGTCTGGGGAGGGGGGAACACCATATATTTT.

V gene TRBV28 combines with J gene TRBJ2-1; 7 nucleotides align to TRBD1. The CDR3 length is 12 residues. Germline V gene data show CDR1 as MDHEN and CDR2 as SYDVKM. Losses at the gene ends were 9 bases for V and 4 bases for J; bases not matched to a gene: 3. This CDR3 is CASRDSYNEQFF. The CDR3 DNA sequence: TGTGCCAGTCGGGACAGTTACAATGAGCAGTTCTTC. Full variable domain (remainder filled in from reference TRBV28 and TRBJ2-1): DVKVTQSSRYLVKRTGEKVFLECVQDMDHENMFWYRQDPGLGLRLIYFSYDVKMKEKGDIPEGYSVSREKKERFSLILESASTNQTSMYLCASRDSYNEQFFGPGTRLTVL.

This chain connects TRBV2 to TRBJ2-1; 7 nucleotides line up with TRBD1. The CDR3 contains 15 residues. Germline-derived CDR1 and CDR2 are SNHLY and FYNNEI. Trimming cost V 9 bases and J 1 base; bases outside gene matches: 9. CDR3 in DNA: TGTGCCAGTACCTACAGGGGCGATTCCTACAATGAGCAGTTCTTC. Amino acid sequence: CASTYRGDSYNEQFF. The complete variable domain, with remaining parts taken from reference TRBV2 and TRBJ2-1, reads EPEVTQTPSHQVTQMGQEVILRCVPISNHLYFYWYRQILGQKVEFLVSFYNNEISEKSEIFDDQFSVERPDGSNFTLKIRSTKLEDSAMYFCASTYRGDSYNEQFFGPGTRLTVL.

The count of this clone is one. The chain is built from TRBV24-1 and TRBJ2-2; D is possibly TRBD1 (5 bases). V was trimmed by 3 bases and J by 5 bases, leaving 12 bases between them. The CDR3 has 15 residues. Germline values: CDR1 KGHDR, CDR2 SFDVKD. CDR3 sequence reads: CATSDHRQRTGELFF. In DNA form, the CDR3 reads TGTGCCACCAGTGATCACCGACAGAGGACCGGGGAGCTGTTTTTT.

CDR3 protein: CASSLSTGRSNQPQHF. The DNA of the CDR3 is TGTGCCAGCAGTTTATCCACAGGGCGGAGCAATCAGCCCCAGCATTTT. This chain uses TRBV27 with TRBJ1-5; the D gene is possibly TRBD1 (6 bases). This CDR3 is 16 amino acids long. Germline loops: CDR1 MNHEY, CDR2 SMNVEV (reference sequence). V was clipped by 0 bases and J by 1 base, with 10 bases between them.

The chain recombines TRBV30 with TRBJ2-3, with 12 nucleotides matching TRBD2. There are 14 residues in the CDR3. Germline V gene lookup returns CDR1 GTSNPN and CDR2 SVGIG (reference sequence). DNA for the CDR3: TGTGCTTCGCTAGCGGGGGGGCCCGGAGATACGCAGTATTTT. Amino acid sequence: CASLAGGPGDTQYF.

The chain carries TRBV6-5 and TRBJ2-3, with D tentatively TRBD1 (7 bases). Trimming took off 2 bases at V and 5 bases at J, with 14 bases between the two ends. This CDR3 contains 15 residues. CDR1 and CDR2 from the germline V gene are MNHEY and SVGAGI. CDR3 in DNA: TGTGCCAGCAGTTACCCCCGACAGGGAGGAGATACGCAGTATTTT. It specifies CASSYPRQGGDTQYF.

This chain uses TRBV18 with TRBJ2-5; 7 bases match TRBD1. This CDR3 region has 14 residues. CDR1 KGHSH and CDR2 LQKENI come from the germline V gene. V was clipped by 2 bases and J by 5 bases; unmatched bases: 5. The CDR3 here is CASSPGPQGETQYF. The CDR3 DNA sequence: TGTGCCAGCTCACCAGGGCCACAGGGGGAGACCCAGTACTTC.

A single count supports this clone. This chain connects TRBV6-5 to TRBJ2-1; TRBD2 agrees at 7 bases. V shed 2 bases, J shed 2 bases, and the junction held 6 bases outside the gene matches. Germline CDR1 is MNHEY and CDR2 is SVGAGI. The CDR3 spans 16 residues. CDR3 sequence: CASSYLPAGAYNEQFF. CDR3 DNA: TGTGCCAGCAGTTACCTCCCGGCGGGAGCCTACAATGAGCAGTTCTTC.

V and J are TRBV7-3 and TRBJ2-1; 9 bases are a match to TRBD2. CDR1 is SGHTA, CDR2 FQGTGA, per germline. The CDR3 has 15 residues. The V segment lost 5 bases and the J segment 9 bases; nucleotides outside the gene matches: 11. In nucleotides, the CDR3 is TGTGCCAGCAGCCCCTCCGGCGGGGGGGCCGTTGAGCAGTTCTTC. Its translation is CASSPSGGGAVEQFF.

The gene calls are TRBV15 and TRBJ1-5, with D possibly being TRBD1 (6 bases). There are 13 residues in the CDR3. Germline CDR1 LNHNV, CDR2 YYDKDF (reference sequence). Trimming took 0 bases from V and 11 from J, leaving 11 bases between them. CDR3 bases: TGTGCCACCAGCAGAGAGTCAGGGGTAGCCCAGCATTTT. Protein: CATSRESGVAQHF.

The rearrangement uses TRBV9 and TRBJ1-1, with 9 bases lining up with TRBD1. CDR3 size: 14 residues. Trimming took 3 bases from V and 3 from J; bases not matched to a gene: 3. CDR1 and CDR2 from the germline V gene are SGDLS and YYNGEE. The CDR3 protein is CASSGTGGYTEAFF. CDR3 in DNA: TGTGCCAGCAGCGGAACAGGGGGCTACACTGAAGCTTTCTTT.

This chain joins TRBV7-9 and TRBJ2-1; tentatively, D is TRBD2 (7 bases). The CDR3 loop spans 15 amino acids. Trimming pared 2 bases from V and 6 bases from J, leaving 14 bases between. Looked up from germline, CDR1 is SEHNR and CDR2 is FQNEAQ (reference sequence). CDR3 coding DNA: TGTGCCAGCAGCTTACGGGGGGCGAGACTCAATGAGCAGTTCTTC. Protein sequence: CASSLRGARLNEQFF.

The V and J genes are TRBV7-9 and TRBJ1-2; D not certain. This CDR3 is built from 13 residues. V gave up 5 bases and J gave up 1 base, with 8 bases separating them. Per germline, CDR1 SEHNR and CDR2 FQNEAQ (reference sequence). As DNA, the CDR3 is TGTGCCAGCAGCCCCGACTTTAACTATGGCTACACCTTC. It encodes CASSPDFNYGYTF.